This T cell receptor beta chain emerged from a study of human T cells and chemical hapten exposure. Time point meaning: pre-sensitization, week 0. The treatment is: therapeutic diphenylcyclopropenone sensitization with weekly scalp DPC. A single record per CDR3 protein comes from TCRdb applying MiXCR to the RACE reads. Altogether about 120,000 distinct CDR3 sequences are present, approximately 13% being singletons, with the ten largest covering 2.8%. The sequence was collected from a woman aged 18-29 years with alopecia areata. Some clones in this sample may be carry-over from other donors' samples. The sample in question was whole blood, obtained in connection with sensitization to the hapten diphenylcyclopropenone (DPC).

Here the CDR3 DNA reads TGTGCCAGCAGTTACTCCAGGAGCTCCTACGAGCAGTACTTC. Encoded protein: CASSYSRSSYEQYF. The chain recombines TRBV6-2 or TRBV6-3 with TRBJ2-7; D call uncertain. V was clipped by 0 bases and J by 0 bases, with 6 bases between them. The CDR3 covers 14 residues. Germline CDR1 and CDR2: MNHEY and SVGEGT.